The entry below gives a single T cell receptor (beta chain) sequence along with its context. The table came from immunoSEQ multiplex PCR; TCRdb's copy has only in-frame clones and leaves some out. Here the sample spans about 400,000 clones, 95% being singletons. The sample originates from a study of shared T cell receptors in the human thymus. Unmatched junction bases numbered 6, after V lost 7 bases and J lost 7 bases. The CDR3 is 12 residues long. The germline V gene has CDR1 SNHLY and CDR2 FYNNEI. This clonotype was sampled from a human donor. V usage is TRBV2 and J usage is TRBJ1-2; TRBD1 matches at 7 bases. The sample consisted of thymocytes. The CDR3 sequence: CASKGAMSGYTF. CDR3 in DNA: TGTGCCAGCAAGGGGGCAATGAGTGGCTACACCTTC. Full variable domain (rest looked up from reference TRBV2 and TRBJ1-2): EPEVTQTPSHQVTQMGQEVILRCVPISNHLYFYWYRQILGQKVEFLVSFYNNEISEKSEIFDDQFSVERPDGSNFTLKIRSTKLEDSAMYFCASKGAMSGYTFGSGTRLTVV.